Sequencing of this TCR beta chain was carried out in a study of identical twins. Every donor was a healthy Caucasian. Study outcomes and limitations: Zero-insertion analyses might be partly confounded by invariant T cells like MAIT and iNKT. The study drew conclusions from cross-sectional statistical analysis, not from following the same donors.

Of note for this clonotype: Its antigen is not identified.

The CDR3 covers 15 residues. TCRdb processed the 5' RACE reads anew with MiXCR; each CDR3 protein has one entry. The sample lists about 470,000 distinct CDR3 sequences, roughly a quarter occurring once. The same sample was also studied in work on T cells expressing NK-cell markers. That work states: Seven donors tested HCMV-seropositive and one tested seronegative among the eight sequenced.

J is TRBJ2-3 and V is TRBV21-1. TRBV21-1 is a pseudogene segment. This receptor was taken from a woman aged 18-29 years in good health. What was sequenced was CD4+ T cells sorted from blood. This CDR3 is CASSKTHRCTDTQYF. The CDR3 DNA follows: TGTGCCAGCAGCAAAACCCATCGATGCACAGATACGCAGTATTTT.